Listed below are T cell receptor beta chains from one sample, sequenced in a study of T cells in Graves' hyperthyroidism and ophthalmopathy. TCRdb passed the multiplex PCR reads through MiXCR, listing each CDR3 protein once. The sample records about 380,000 distinct CDR3 sequences, about 14% being singletons. Sequenced: blood. The receptors were gathered from a woman aged 30 to 39 with Graves' ophthalmopathy. Each CDR3 is given with its conserved first and last residue. Each record gives: CDR3 length, J gene, D gene, clone size, V gene, CDR3 DNA, CDR3 protein. D genes are given only for firm matches. Clone size is shown for a subset of rows, as once, few, many or a class of expanded clone.

cdr3_length: 15
j_call: TRBJ2-3
d_call: -
clone_size: many
v_call: TRBV30
cdr3_nt: TGTGCCTGGAGACTAATAGCGGAGCACACAGATACGCAGTATTTT
cdr3_aa: CAWRLIAEHTDTQYF

cdr3_length: 19
j_call: TRBJ1-2
d_call: TRBD1
clone_size: few
v_call: TRBV7-9
cdr3_nt: TGTGCCAGCAGCCCATTAGGGTCTCCACCGGGACAGGGGATAAGAGGCTACACCTTC
cdr3_aa: CASSPLGSPPGQGIRGYTF

cdr3_length: 13
j_call: TRBJ2-7
d_call: -
clone_size: many
v_call: TRBV18
cdr3_nt: TGTGCCAGCTCACCAGGACAGATATACGAGCAGTACTTC
cdr3_aa: CASSPGQIYEQYF

cdr3_length: 11
j_call: TRBJ2-4
d_call: -
clone_size: -
v_call: TRBV2
cdr3_nt: TGTGCCAGCACAAGACAGGACATTCAGTACTTC
cdr3_aa: CASTRQDIQYF

cdr3_length: 13
j_call: TRBJ1-1
d_call: -
clone_size: many
v_call: TRBV2
cdr3_nt: TGTGCCAGTAAGCCCGGTGCAAGCACTGAAGCTTTCTTT
cdr3_aa: CASKPGASTEAFF

cdr3_length: 11
j_call: TRBJ2-2
d_call: -
clone_size: -
v_call: TRBV5-1
cdr3_nt: TGCGCCAGCAAGGATACCGGGGAGCTGTTTTTT
cdr3_aa: CASKDTGELFF

cdr3_length: 13
j_call: TRBJ2-2
d_call: -
clone_size: -
v_call: TRBV6-2/TRBV6-3
cdr3_nt: TGTGCCAGCAGAACAGCCCCCACCGGGGAGCTGTTTTTT
cdr3_aa: CASRTAPTGELFF

cdr3_length: 16
j_call: TRBJ1-1
d_call: -
clone_size: many
v_call: TRBV29-1
cdr3_nt: TGCAGCGCCAACTGGGAAACCACAGTTCTGAACACTGAAGCTTTCTTT
cdr3_aa: CSANWETTVLNTEAFF

cdr3_length: 15
j_call: TRBJ1-1
d_call: TRBD1
clone_size: many
v_call: TRBV28
cdr3_nt: TGTGCCAGCAGGGTGGGACAGGGGGGGAACACTGAAGCTTTCTTT
cdr3_aa: CASRVGQGGNTEAFF

cdr3_length: 15
j_call: TRBJ2-5
d_call: TRBD2
clone_size: -
v_call: TRBV29-1
cdr3_nt: TGCAGTACGTCCGGCGGGGGATTTTTCCAAGAGACCCAGTACTTC
cdr3_aa: CSTSGGGFFQETQYF

cdr3_length: 14
j_call: TRBJ1-2
d_call: -
clone_size: -
v_call: TRBV19
cdr3_nt: TGTGCCAGTATCCCCGGGGCAGCTAACTATGGCTACACCTTC
cdr3_aa: CASIPGAANYGYTF

cdr3_length: 15
j_call: TRBJ1-5
d_call: TRBD1
clone_size: many
v_call: TRBV7-2
cdr3_nt: TGTGCCAGCAGCCCAAGGACAGGGAACAATCAGCCCCAGCATTTT
cdr3_aa: CASSPRTGNNQPQHF

cdr3_length: 15
j_call: TRBJ2-1
d_call: TRBD1
clone_size: -
v_call: TRBV28
cdr3_nt: TGTGCCAGCAGTTTAGAACAGGGGGCACTCAATGAGCAGTTCTTC
cdr3_aa: CASSLEQGALNEQFF

cdr3_length: 16
j_call: TRBJ2-3
d_call: -
clone_size: -
v_call: TRBV20-1
cdr3_nt: TGCAGTGCACCGACCGGGCCTCCTATCAGCGCAGATACGCAGTATTTT
cdr3_aa: CSAPTGPPISADTQYF

cdr3_length: 20
j_call: TRBJ1-4
d_call: -
clone_size: -
v_call: TRBV4-1
cdr3_nt: TGCGCCAGCAGCCAACCCCGGGGGGGGCGGGCTAGAGCCGATAATGAAAAACTGTTTTTT
cdr3_aa: CASSQPRGGRARADNEKLFF

cdr3_length: 15
j_call: TRBJ1-1
d_call: -
clone_size: many
v_call: TRBV18
cdr3_nt: TGTGCCAGCTCTCTCGACGAGGGGCGGAACACTGAAGCTTTCTTT
cdr3_aa: CASSLDEGRNTEAFF

cdr3_length: 17
j_call: TRBJ2-4
d_call: -
clone_size: many
v_call: TRBV28
cdr3_nt: TGTGCCAGCAGTCGGGCTAACTCCGGGGTAGCCAAAAACATTCAGTACTTC
cdr3_aa: CASSRANSGVAKNIQYF

cdr3_length: 11
j_call: TRBJ2-5
d_call: -
clone_size: many
v_call: TRBV30
cdr3_nt: TGTGCCTGGGGGGGTCGGGAGACCCAGTACTTC
cdr3_aa: CAWGGRETQYF

cdr3_length: 15
j_call: TRBJ1-3
d_call: -
clone_size: -
v_call: TRBV6-1
cdr3_nt: TGTGCCAGCACCCGCGGGAGTAGCTCTGGAAACACCATATATTTT
cdr3_aa: CASTRGSSSGNTIYF

cdr3_length: 14
j_call: TRBJ2-3
d_call: TRBD1
clone_size: many
v_call: TRBV7-9
cdr3_nt: TGTGCCAGCAGACGACAGGGTGGCACAGATACGCAGTATTTT
cdr3_aa: CASRRQGGTDTQYF

cdr3_length: 16
j_call: TRBJ2-1
d_call: TRBD2
clone_size: many
v_call: TRBV20-1
cdr3_nt: TGCAGTGCTAGTGGGACTAGCTGGAGCTCCTACAATGAGCAGTTCTTC
cdr3_aa: CSASGTSWSSYNEQFF

cdr3_length: 15
j_call: TRBJ1-1
d_call: -
clone_size: many
v_call: TRBV7-3
cdr3_nt: TGTGCCAGCAGCTTATATGGGGACCCGAACACTGAAGCTTTCTTT
cdr3_aa: CASSLYGDPNTEAFF

cdr3_length: 14
j_call: TRBJ1-5
d_call: -
clone_size: few
v_call: TRBV7-9
cdr3_nt: TGTGCCAGCAGCTTAGAGGACAAGAATCAGCCCCAGCATTTT
cdr3_aa: CASSLEDKNQPQHF

cdr3_length: 12
j_call: TRBJ2-3
d_call: -
clone_size: many
v_call: TRBV20-1
cdr3_nt: TGCAGTGCCCGGAAAACAGGGGATACGCAGTATTTT
cdr3_aa: CSARKTGDTQYF

cdr3_length: 15
j_call: TRBJ2-7
d_call: -
clone_size: many
v_call: TRBV11-3
cdr3_nt: TGTGCCAGCAGCTACGGACAGTCGATATCCTACGAGCAGTACTTC
cdr3_aa: CASSYGQSISYEQYF

cdr3_length: 15
j_call: TRBJ1-1
d_call: -
clone_size: many
v_call: TRBV28
cdr3_nt: TGTGCCAGCAGTTTTTTTCCGGGGCCGCACGCTGAAGCTTTCTTT
cdr3_aa: CASSFFPGPHAEAFF

cdr3_length: 16
j_call: TRBJ2-7
d_call: -
clone_size: -
v_call: TRBV6-9
cdr3_nt: TGTGCCAGCAGTTTCAACCTCCGGGACTTTACCTACGAGCAGTACTTC
cdr3_aa: CASSFNLRDFTYEQYF

cdr3_length: 16
j_call: TRBJ2-7
d_call: TRBD1
clone_size: -
v_call: TRBV5-6
cdr3_nt: TGTGCCAGCAGCTTGGTAGTTTTGGGACAGGTCTACGAGCAGTACTTC
cdr3_aa: CASSLVVLGQVYEQYF

cdr3_length: 15
j_call: TRBJ1-4
d_call: TRBD1
clone_size: few
v_call: TRBV28
cdr3_nt: TGTGCCAGCAGTCGGACAGGGGTCCCAGGGGAAAAACTGTTTTTT
cdr3_aa: CASSRTGVPGEKLFF

cdr3_length: 12
j_call: TRBJ2-5
d_call: -
clone_size: many
v_call: TRBV20-1
cdr3_nt: TGCAGTGCTATTACAGAAAGGGAGACCCAGTACTTC
cdr3_aa: CSAITERETQYF

cdr3_length: 13
j_call: TRBJ2-5
d_call: -
clone_size: many
v_call: TRBV27
cdr3_nt: TGTGCCAGCGGGATAGGGAGCCAAGAGACCCAGTACTTC
cdr3_aa: CASGIGSQETQYF

cdr3_length: 11
j_call: TRBJ1-1
d_call: -
clone_size: many
v_call: TRBV2
cdr3_nt: TGTGCCATTCAGACGAACACTGAAGCTTTCTTT
cdr3_aa: CAIQTNTEAFF

cdr3_length: 14
j_call: TRBJ1-5
d_call: TRBD1
clone_size: many
v_call: TRBV13
cdr3_nt: TGTGCCAGCAGCCTAGGGACAGGGGATCAGCCCCAGCATTTT
cdr3_aa: CASSLGTGDQPQHF

cdr3_length: 15
j_call: TRBJ1-2
d_call: TRBD1
clone_size: many
v_call: TRBV28
cdr3_nt: TGTGCCAGCAGTCAACCCGGGACAGACCAAAATGGCTACACCTTC
cdr3_aa: CASSQPGTDQNGYTF

cdr3_length: 12
j_call: TRBJ2-5
d_call: -
clone_size: -
v_call: TRBV2
cdr3_nt: TGTGCCAGTAACGGGCCCCAAGAGACCCAGTACTTC
cdr3_aa: CASNGPQETQYF

cdr3_length: 18
j_call: TRBJ2-5
d_call: TRBD2
clone_size: -
v_call: TRBV7-9
cdr3_nt: TGTGCCAGCAGCCCAAATACCTTTAGCGGGGGGAAACGAGAGACCCAGTACTTC
cdr3_aa: CASSPNTFSGGKRETQYF

cdr3_length: 13
j_call: TRBJ1-2
d_call: -
clone_size: many
v_call: TRBV7-3
cdr3_nt: TGTGCCAGCAGCGACCCAGGGGCTTATGGCTACACCTTC
cdr3_aa: CASSDPGAYGYTF

cdr3_length: 13
j_call: TRBJ2-7
d_call: TRBD1
clone_size: many
v_call: TRBV20-1
cdr3_nt: TGCAGTGCGGAGGACAGGGGGTTATACGAGCAGTACTTC
cdr3_aa: CSAEDRGLYEQYF

cdr3_length: 15
j_call: TRBJ2-5
d_call: TRBD2
clone_size: -
v_call: TRBV2
cdr3_nt: TGTGCCAGCATGGAAGGACTAGCGGGTAAAGAGACCCAGTACTTC
cdr3_aa: CASMEGLAGKETQYF

cdr3_length: 16
j_call: TRBJ1-5
d_call: -
clone_size: many
v_call: TRBV6-1
cdr3_nt: TGTGCCAGCAGGGGCTGGGGAATTTCTAGCAATCAGCCCCAGCATTTT
cdr3_aa: CASRGWGISSNQPQHF

cdr3_length: 14
j_call: TRBJ1-4
d_call: -
clone_size: many
v_call: TRBV4-1
cdr3_nt: TGCGCCAGCAGCCAGTTTGTCTCTTCTGTGGAACTGTTTTTT
cdr3_aa: CASSQFVSSVELFF

cdr3_length: 15
j_call: TRBJ2-5
d_call: TRBD2
clone_size: many
v_call: TRBV12-5
cdr3_nt: TGTGCTAGTGGATCATCCCTAGCGGTCGAAGGGGCCCAGTACTTC
cdr3_aa: CASGSSLAVEGAQYF

cdr3_length: 14
j_call: TRBJ1-3
d_call: TRBD1
clone_size: -
v_call: TRBV7-9
cdr3_nt: TGTGCCACGGAGGAGGGGGCAGCTGGAAACACCATATATTTT
cdr3_aa: CATEEGAAGNTIYF

cdr3_length: 17
j_call: TRBJ2-1
d_call: -
clone_size: many
v_call: TRBV18
cdr3_nt: TGTGCCAGCTCAATACCATCGGGGACACCGACCTACAATGAGCAGTTCTTC
cdr3_aa: CASSIPSGTPTYNEQFF

cdr3_length: 17
j_call: TRBJ2-3
d_call: -
clone_size: few
v_call: TRBV6-1
cdr3_nt: TGTGCCAGCAGTGAATTACGATCTAGCGACCGGGTTAATACGCAGTATTTT
cdr3_aa: CASSELRSSDRVNTQYF

cdr3_length: 12
j_call: TRBJ1-2
d_call: TRBD1
clone_size: many
v_call: TRBV18
cdr3_nt: TGTGCCAGCTCATCGACAGGGTATGGCTACACCTTC
cdr3_aa: CASSSTGYGYTF

cdr3_length: 14
j_call: TRBJ2-5
d_call: TRBD1
clone_size: many
v_call: TRBV20-1
cdr3_nt: TGCAGTGCCCTCGGGACAGGGAAGAGCGAGACCCAGTACTTC
cdr3_aa: CSALGTGKSETQYF

cdr3_length: 13
j_call: TRBJ2-7
d_call: -
clone_size: many
v_call: TRBV2
cdr3_nt: TGTGCCAGCGTATGGACGCCTTTCTACGAGCAGTACTTC
cdr3_aa: CASVWTPFYEQYF

cdr3_length: 14
j_call: TRBJ1-5
d_call: -
clone_size: -
v_call: TRBV25-1
cdr3_nt: TGTGCCAGCAGTGAATTCGGGGATAGTCAGCCCCAGCATTTT
cdr3_aa: CASSEFGDSQPQHF

cdr3_length: 14
j_call: TRBJ2-7
d_call: -
clone_size: many
v_call: TRBV9
cdr3_nt: TGTGCCAGCAGCGTATCCAGCGCGGGTAGCGAGCAGTACTTC
cdr3_aa: CASSVSSAGSEQYF

cdr3_length: 14
j_call: TRBJ1-6
d_call: -
clone_size: many
v_call: TRBV7-8
cdr3_nt: TGTGCCAGCAGCTTAGACCCCCGGGGGGCACCCCTCCACTTT
cdr3_aa: CASSLDPRGAPLHF

cdr3_length: 15
j_call: TRBJ2-7
d_call: TRBD1
clone_size: -
v_call: TRBV28
cdr3_nt: TGTGCCAGCAGCTTATGGGGACAGGGTCGTCTCGAGCAGTGCTTC
cdr3_aa: CASSLWGQGRLEQCF

cdr3_length: 15
j_call: TRBJ1-2
d_call: -
clone_size: many
v_call: TRBV30
cdr3_nt: TGTGCCTGGAGTGTACCCGAGACTCCACACTATGGCTACACCTTC
cdr3_aa: CAWSVPETPHYGYTF

cdr3_length: 14
j_call: TRBJ1-6
d_call: -
clone_size: few
v_call: TRBV20-1
cdr3_nt: TGCAGTGCTAGTGCGGGGGGCATGAATTCACCCCTCCACTTT
cdr3_aa: CSASAGGMNSPLHF

cdr3_length: 17
j_call: TRBJ1-1
d_call: TRBD1
clone_size: many
v_call: TRBV18
cdr3_nt: TGTGCCAGCTCACGCCCCTCGGGGACAGGGGGCGTTACTGAAGCTTTCTTT
cdr3_aa: CASSRPSGTGGVTEAFF

cdr3_length: 16
j_call: TRBJ1-5
d_call: TRBD1
clone_size: many
v_call: TRBV20-1
cdr3_nt: TGCAGTGCTGCGAACCCCGACAGGGATAGCAATCAGCCCCAGCATTTT
cdr3_aa: CSAANPDRDSNQPQHF

cdr3_length: 16
j_call: TRBJ2-3
d_call: TRBD2
clone_size: many
v_call: TRBV5-1
cdr3_nt: TGCGCCAGCAGCGCAGAACTAGCGGGGGGGCGAGATACGCAGTATTTT
cdr3_aa: CASSAELAGGRDTQYF